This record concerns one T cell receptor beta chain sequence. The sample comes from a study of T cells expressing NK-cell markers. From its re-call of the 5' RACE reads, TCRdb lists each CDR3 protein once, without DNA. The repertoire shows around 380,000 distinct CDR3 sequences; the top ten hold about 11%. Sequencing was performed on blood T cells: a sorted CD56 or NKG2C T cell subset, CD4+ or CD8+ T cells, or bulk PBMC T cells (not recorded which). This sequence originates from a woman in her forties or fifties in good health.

This CDR3 reads CSAPAQRHNEQFF. The chain is built from TRBV20-1 and TRBJ2-1. The CDR3 sequence is 13 residues long. Germline CDR1 is DFQATT and CDR2 is SNEGSKA (reference sequence).